These 2 T cell receptor beta chains were all obtained from the same sample, sequenced in a study of persistence of HIV-infected CD4 T cells. No cognate antigen is known for these TCRs. Lysates of CMV-infected fibroblasts at 10 ug/mL stimulated these cells. CD40L-negative CD69-negative CD45RO-high memory CD4+ T cells were sorted as populations depleted of antigen-responding cells. The immunoSEQ assay was version 4, run in survey mode. Produced via immunoSEQ multiplex PCR; TCRdb's table is partial and in-frame only. The sample lists roughly 34,000 clones; roughly four fifths were seen once. Sequenced material: CD4+ T cells sorted from PBMCs after roughly 18-hour stimulation, taken from a patient who received antiretroviral therapy. The receptors were gathered from an adult man with HIV who was CMV-seropositive.

V usage is TRBV6-1 and J usage is TRBJ2-3; 9 bases agree with TRBD2. The V gene's germline CDR1 is MNHNS and CDR2 SASEGT. The CDR3 spans 19 residues. V was clipped by 0 bases and J by 2 bases; unmatched bases: 12. CDR3 in amino acids: CASSEALIGLARTTDTQYF. CDR3 coding DNA: TGTGCCAGCAGTGAAGCTCTCATCGGACTAGCGAGAACCACAGATACGCAGTATTTT.

This chain links TRBV19 with TRBJ1-5; possibly TRBD1 for D (5 bases). Per germline, CDR1 LNHDA and CDR2 SQIVND (reference sequence). Deletions cut 9 bases from V and 0 bases from J, with 18 bases between. This CDR3 spans 16 amino acids. CDR3 sequence reads: CASHPRRQNSNQPQHF. The CDR3 DNA follows: TGTGCCAGCCACCCCCGGCGACAGAATAGCAATCAGCCCCAGCATTTT.